This T cell receptor beta chain was obtained from a study of CD8 T cells in Susac syndrome. Reverse transcription used roughly 0.5 to 1 ug RNA and random hexamers. Amplification of TCR beta CDR3 across 54 Vbeta and 13 Jbeta was performed with immunoSEQ multiplex PCR. TCRdb independently ran MiXCR on the immunoSEQ multiplex PCR reads; one entry per CDR3 protein. The profile shows about 140,000 distinct CDR3 sequences, about 95% of them singletons. CDR1 SQVTM and CDR2 ANQGSEA come from the germline V gene. The CDR3 length is 11 residues. The V end was cut by 7 bases, the J end by 4 bases, with 10 bases between. Sequencing of TCR beta was undertaken in CD8+ and CD4+ T cells derived from blood. The multiple sclerosis control cohort comprised treatment-naive individuals presenting with stable or active relapsing-remitting disease.

Sequencing was performed on CD4+ T cells from PBMCs. V is TRBV29-1 and J is TRBJ2-5; the D gene is possibly TRBD1 (6 bases). This TCR was recovered from a human donor with multiple sclerosis. The CDR3 reads CSADRLETQYF. In nucleotides, the CDR3 is TGCAGCGCAGACAGGTTAGAGACCCAGTACTTC.